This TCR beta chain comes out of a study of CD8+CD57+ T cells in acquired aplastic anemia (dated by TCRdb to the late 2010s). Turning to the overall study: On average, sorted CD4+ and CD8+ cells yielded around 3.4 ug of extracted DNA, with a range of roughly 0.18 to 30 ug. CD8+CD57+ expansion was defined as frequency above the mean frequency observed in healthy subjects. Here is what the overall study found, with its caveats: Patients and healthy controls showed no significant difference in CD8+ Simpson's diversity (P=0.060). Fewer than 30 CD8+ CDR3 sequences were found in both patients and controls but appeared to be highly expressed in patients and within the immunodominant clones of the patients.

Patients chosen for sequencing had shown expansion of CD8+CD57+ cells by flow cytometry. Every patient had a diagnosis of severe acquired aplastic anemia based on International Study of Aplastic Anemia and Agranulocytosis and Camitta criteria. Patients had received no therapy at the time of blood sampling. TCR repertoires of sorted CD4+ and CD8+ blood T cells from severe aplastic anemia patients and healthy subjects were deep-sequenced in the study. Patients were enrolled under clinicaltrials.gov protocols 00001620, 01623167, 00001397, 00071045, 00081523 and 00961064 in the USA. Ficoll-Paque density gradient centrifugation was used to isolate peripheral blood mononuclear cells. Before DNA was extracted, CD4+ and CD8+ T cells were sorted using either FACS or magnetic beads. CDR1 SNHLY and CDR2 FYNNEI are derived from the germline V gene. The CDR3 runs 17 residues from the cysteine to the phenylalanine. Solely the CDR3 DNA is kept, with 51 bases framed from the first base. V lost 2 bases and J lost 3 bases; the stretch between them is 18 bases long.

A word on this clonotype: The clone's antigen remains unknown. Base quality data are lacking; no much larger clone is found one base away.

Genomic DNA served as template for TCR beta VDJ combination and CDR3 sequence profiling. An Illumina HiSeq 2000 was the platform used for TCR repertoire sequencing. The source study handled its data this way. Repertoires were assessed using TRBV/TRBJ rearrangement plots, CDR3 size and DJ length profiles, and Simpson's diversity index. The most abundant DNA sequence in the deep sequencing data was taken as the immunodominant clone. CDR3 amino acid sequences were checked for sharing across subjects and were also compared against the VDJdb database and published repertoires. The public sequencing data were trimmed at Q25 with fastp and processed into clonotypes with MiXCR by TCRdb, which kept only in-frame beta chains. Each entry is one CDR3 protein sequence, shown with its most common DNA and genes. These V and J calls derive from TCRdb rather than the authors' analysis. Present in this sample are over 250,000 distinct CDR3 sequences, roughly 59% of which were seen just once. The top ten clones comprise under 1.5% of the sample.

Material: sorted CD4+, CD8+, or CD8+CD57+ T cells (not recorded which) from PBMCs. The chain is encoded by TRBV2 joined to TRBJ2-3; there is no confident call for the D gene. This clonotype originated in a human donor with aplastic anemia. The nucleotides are TGTGCCAGCAGTGAAATAGGAACACCCCGTGCGACAGATACGCAGTATTTT. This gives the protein CASSEIGTPRATDTQYF.